Below are 8 T cell receptor beta chains sequenced from a single sample in a study of cytomegalovirus exposure and HLA in healthy donors. A multiplex PCR was run with 60 Vbeta primers and 13 Jbeta primers. TCRdb's copy holds only in-frame clones and misses some; the assay was immunoSEQ multiplex PCR. The sample includes 120,000 to 150,000 clones, under 85% of them seen just once. The sequenced material came from PBMCs. The receptor set was obtained from a woman aged 40 to 49 in good health and CMV-seropositive.

J is TRBJ2-2 and V is TRBV5-4, with 10 bases identical to TRBD2. Germline trimming cut 5 bases from V and 8 bases from J; bases unmatched to any gene: 6. The CDR3 length is 14 residues. CDR1 and CDR2 from the germline V gene are SGHNT and YYREEE (reference sequence). CDR3 nucleotide sequence: TGTGCCAGCAGTCTAGCGGGGGTCTCAGGGGAGCTGTTTTTT. Translating it yields CASSLAGVSGELFF.

J is TRBJ1-6 and V is TRBV6-4; the match to TRBD1 covers 9 bases. V lost 4 bases, J lost 8 bases, and 9 bases stayed unmatched. CDR1 MRHNA and CDR2 SNTAGT come from the germline V gene. The CDR3 runs 16 residues. The CDR3 nucleotides read TGTGCCAGCAGTGGCCCGATCCGGACAGGGGATTCACCCCTCCACTTT. This sequence encodes CASSGPIRTGDSPLHF.

CDR3 loop: CASSVGQNQETQYF. The CDR3 coding sequence is TGTGCCAGCAGCGTAGGCCAGAACCAAGAGACCCAGTACTTC. This sequence joins TRBV9 and TRBJ2-5; no reliable D call. V lost 0 bases and J lost 0, with 6 bases in between. Germline V CDR1 and CDR2: SGDLS, YYNGEE. The CDR3 extends over 14 amino acids.

This CDR3 is CASSDSWAKSSTDTQYF. In DNA form, the CDR3 reads TGTGCCAGCAGCGACTCCTGGGCGAAATCTAGCACAGATACGCAGTATTTT. J is TRBJ2-3 and V is TRBV9; the D is unclear. The CDR3 length is 17 residues. Trimming took off 3 bases at V and 0 bases at J, with 17 bases between the two ends. The germline V gene encodes CDR1 SGDLS and CDR2 YYNGEE.

The V gene is TRBV19, the J gene TRBJ1-3; possible D gene TRBD1, 6 bases. This CDR3 spans 13 amino acids. Trimming took 8 bases from V and 2 from J, leaving 10 bases between them. Per germline, CDR1 LNHDA and CDR2 SQIVND (reference sequence). The CDR3: CASAEGAGNTIYF. CDR3 in DNA: TGTGCCAGTGCCGAGGGGGCTGGAAACACCATATATTTT.

This clone has just one count. The chain uses TRBV7-6 and TRBJ2-7; 12 bases fit TRBD1. CDR3 length: 15 residues. CDR1 and CDR2 (germline): SGHVS, FNYEAQ. Trimming removed 7 bases from V and 6 bases from J; junction bases left unmatched: 10. CDR3 bases: TGTGCCAGCACCCCCCGGGACAGGGGGCCACGCGAGCAGTACTTC. Translation: CASTPRDRGPREQYF.

A remark on this clone: The germline gene is not matched at one end of the junction; a read error may be the cause. CDR3 in amino acids: CASSPGANTGAFF. CDR3 in DNA: TGTGCCAGCTCACCGGGGGCGAACACTGGAGCTTTCTTT. V usage is TRBV18 and J usage is TRBJ1-1, with a tentative D call TRBD1 (6 bases). This CDR3 has 13 amino acids. Germline CDR1 KGHSH, CDR2 LQKENI.

The V and J genes are TRBV7-2 and TRBJ2-1; 12 nucleotides line up with TRBD2. J lost 10 bases, V lost 4 bases, and 11 bases had no gene match. Germline V lookup: CDR1 SGHTA, CDR2 FQGNSA. This CDR3 contains 16 residues. CDR3 sequence: CASSWKTSGGSGEQFF. CDR3 sequence (DNA): TGTGCCAGCAGCTGGAAGACTAGCGGGGGATCGGGGGAGCAGTTCTTC.